This TCR beta chain comes out of a study of T cells after yellow fever vaccination. About the study: Fractions of low cell number were prepared using SMART-Seq v4 Ultra Low Input. Study-wide results and caveats: Post-booster repertoires again held most primary-vaccination clones (approximately 96% CD4, around 90% CD8). The secondary response showed a weaker magnitude and a faster peak, day 5 versus 15. Clonotypes found in both CD4 and CD8 compartments made up a small share.

A word on this clonotype: Antigen specificity is unknown.

TCRdb re-called the 5' RACE reads with MiXCR, one entry per CDR3 protein. The sample shows 300,000 to 400,000 distinct CDR3 sequences, 8% to 10% of them seen only once. The CDR3 totals 13 residues. Germline V gene data show CDR1 as DFQATT and CDR2 as SNEGSKA (reference sequence). The V gene lost 2 bases and the J gene lost 8 bases, with 13 bases spanning the gap. The clonotype comes from a man aged 18-30 years who received the YFV17D yellow fever vaccine. The specimen was PBMCs, collected on the day of the first yellow fever vaccination. This sequence joins TRBV20-1 and TRBJ2-1; no reliable D call. Written as DNA, the CDR3 is TGCAGTGCTAGACACGAGTTGTCATATGAGCAGTTCTTC. This translates into CSARHELSYEQFF.